The rows below give T cell receptor beta chains drawn from one sample of a study of control samples from healthy donors and cancer patients. The data were produced by immunoSEQ multiplex PCR, yet TCRdb's version contains in-frame clones alone and is incomplete. Among about 86,000 clones listed, approximately 95% were seen once. The sequenced sample consisted of blood. Every receptor here comes from a woman in her 30s in good health. The CDR3 runs from the conserved cysteine through the conserved F or W. Each record gives: J gene, V gene, D gene, clone size, CDR3 protein, CDR3 DNA. The D gene is left open where the match is weak. Expanded clones are given a class, and other clones once, few, many or no size at all.

J gene: TRBJ2-1; V gene: TRBV9; D gene: TRBD2; clone size: medium-sized; CDR3 protein: CASSTIAGVSEQFF; CDR3 DNA: TGTGCCAGCAGCACTATAGCGGGAGTGAGTGAGCAGTTCTTC
J gene: TRBJ2-7; V gene: TRBV30; D gene: -; clone size: -; CDR3 protein: CAWSVWTPNEQYF; CDR3 DNA: TGTGCCTGGAGTGTATGGACCCCTAACGAGCAGTACTTC
J gene: TRBJ1-4; V gene: TRBV2; D gene: -; clone size: once; CDR3 protein: CASQRGLNEKLFF; CDR3 DNA: TGTGCCAGCCAAAGGGGTTTGAATGAAAAACTGTTTTTT
J gene: TRBJ1-2; V gene: TRBV19; D gene: TRBD1; clone size: -; CDR3 protein: CASSSPGLSQGVSGYGYTF; CDR3 DNA: TGTGCCAGTAGTTCGCCGGGCCTCTCTCAGGGGGTGTCAGGCTATGGCTACACCTTC
J gene: TRBJ1-1; V gene: TRBV11-3; D gene: -; clone size: -; CDR3 protein: CASAYGVNTEAFF; CDR3 DNA: TGTGCCAGCGCTTACGGAGTGAACACTGAAGCTTTCTTT
J gene: TRBJ2-7; V gene: TRBV3-1/TRBV3-2; D gene: TRBD1; clone size: -; CDR3 protein: CASSPTLTGGIYEQYF; CDR3 DNA: TGTGCCAGCAGCCCAACCCTTACAGGGGGCATCTACGAGCAGTACTTC
J gene: TRBJ1-1; V gene: TRBV12-3/TRBV12-4; D gene: TRBD1; clone size: -; CDR3 protein: CASSPDLDRAFF; CDR3 DNA: TGTGCCAGCAGCCCCGATTTGGACAGGGCTTTCTTT
J gene: TRBJ1-5; V gene: TRBV27; D gene: -; clone size: -; CDR3 protein: CASSLTTPVGPLDSNQPQHF; CDR3 DNA: TGTGCCAGCAGTTTGACAACCCCGGTCGGGCCATTAGATAGCAATCAGCCCCAGCATTTT
J gene: TRBJ2-5; V gene: TRBV11-3; D gene: -; clone size: -; CDR3 protein: CASSLRVLGQETQYF; CDR3 DNA: TGTGCCAGCAGCCTTAGGGTTCTCGGGCAGGAGACCCAGTACTTC
J gene: TRBJ1-1; V gene: TRBV18; D gene: -; clone size: -; CDR3 protein: CASSPPERQWAFF; CDR3 DNA: TGTGCCAGCTCACCACCGGAGCGGCAATGGGCTTTCTTT
J gene: TRBJ1-1; V gene: TRBV29-1; D gene: -; clone size: -; CDR3 protein: CSVNGGTEAFF; CDR3 DNA: TGCAGCGTTAACGGCGGCACTGAAGCTTTCTTT
J gene: TRBJ1-5; V gene: TRBV29-1; D gene: TRBD1; clone size: -; CDR3 protein: CSVGGGQGPDQPQHF; CDR3 DNA: TGCAGCGTTGGGGGGGGACAGGGGCCGGATCAGCCCCAGCATTTT
J gene: TRBJ1-5; V gene: TRBV28; D gene: -; clone size: -; CDR3 protein: CASSLLSGVVNQPQHF; CDR3 DNA: TGTGCCAGCAGTTTATTGTCAGGGGTTGTCAATCAGCCCCAGCATTTT
J gene: TRBJ1-5; V gene: TRBV11-2; D gene: -; clone size: -; CDR3 protein: CASSLQMAQPQHF; CDR3 DNA: TGTGCCAGCAGCTTACAGATGGCTCAGCCCCAGCATTTT
J gene: TRBJ2-1; V gene: TRBV6-5; D gene: -; clone size: -; CDR3 protein: CASSSERVSAYNEQFF; CDR3 DNA: TGTGCCAGCAGTTCGGAACGGGTATCGGCCTACAATGAGCAGTTCTTC
J gene: TRBJ1-1; V gene: TRBV6-1; D gene: TRBD1; clone size: -; CDR3 protein: CASSEKGTGSNTEAFF; CDR3 DNA: TGTGCCAGCAGTGAAAAAGGGACAGGTTCGAACACTGAAGCTTTCTTT
J gene: TRBJ2-7; V gene: TRBV7-9; D gene: -; clone size: -; CDR3 protein: CASSPPARLHYEQYF; CDR3 DNA: TGTGCCAGCAGCCCCCCGGCCAGATTACACTACGAGCAGTACTTC
J gene: TRBJ1-2; V gene: TRBV28; D gene: -; clone size: -; CDR3 protein: CASSRVRTGYTF; CDR3 DNA: TGTGCCAGCAGCCGCGTCCGGACTGGCTACACCTTC
J gene: TRBJ2-7; V gene: TRBV11-2; D gene: -; clone size: -; CDR3 protein: CASSDAPELAQRVGEQYF; CDR3 DNA: TGTGCCAGCAGCGATGCCCCCGAACTAGCCCAGAGGGTCGGCGAGCAGTACTTC
J gene: TRBJ2-2; V gene: TRBV30; D gene: TRBD1; clone size: -; CDR3 protein: CAWGQGVTGELFF; CDR3 DNA: TGTGCCTGGGGACAGGGAGTGACCGGGGAGCTGTTTTTT
J gene: TRBJ1-2; V gene: TRBV6-5; D gene: TRBD1; clone size: few; CDR3 protein: CATNTGWDRVYGYTF; CDR3 DNA: TGTGCCACAAATACGGGTTGGGACAGGGTCTATGGCTACACCTTC
J gene: TRBJ1-2; V gene: TRBV5-1; D gene: -; clone size: -; CDR3 protein: CASSLANYGYTF; CDR3 DNA: TGCGCCAGCAGCCTAGCTAACTATGGCTACACCTTC
J gene: TRBJ2-5; V gene: TRBV28; D gene: TRBD2; clone size: -; CDR3 protein: CASSPSGLAALETQYF; CDR3 DNA: TGTGCCAGCAGTCCAAGTGGCCTAGCGGCCTTAGAGACCCAGTACTTC
J gene: TRBJ1-1; V gene: TRBV6-5; D gene: -; clone size: -; CDR3 protein: CASSYGGYTEAFF; CDR3 DNA: TGTGCCAGCAGTTACGGGGGGTACACTGAAGCTTTCTTT
J gene: TRBJ2-7; V gene: TRBV9; D gene: TRBD2; clone size: -; CDR3 protein: CASSQAGTSMYEQYF; CDR3 DNA: TGTGCCAGCAGTCAAGCCGGGACTAGCATGTACGAGCAGTACTTC
J gene: TRBJ1-2; V gene: TRBV16; D gene: -; clone size: -; CDR3 protein: CASSQSVSGNYGYTF; CDR3 DNA: TGTGCCAGCAGCCAATCCGTATCTGGGAACTATGGCTACACCTTC
J gene: TRBJ1-1; V gene: TRBV10-3; D gene: -; clone size: -; CDR3 protein: CAIRGDLGGGTEAFF; CDR3 DNA: TGTGCCATCAGAGGGGACCTGGGAGGTGGCACTGAAGCTTTCTTT